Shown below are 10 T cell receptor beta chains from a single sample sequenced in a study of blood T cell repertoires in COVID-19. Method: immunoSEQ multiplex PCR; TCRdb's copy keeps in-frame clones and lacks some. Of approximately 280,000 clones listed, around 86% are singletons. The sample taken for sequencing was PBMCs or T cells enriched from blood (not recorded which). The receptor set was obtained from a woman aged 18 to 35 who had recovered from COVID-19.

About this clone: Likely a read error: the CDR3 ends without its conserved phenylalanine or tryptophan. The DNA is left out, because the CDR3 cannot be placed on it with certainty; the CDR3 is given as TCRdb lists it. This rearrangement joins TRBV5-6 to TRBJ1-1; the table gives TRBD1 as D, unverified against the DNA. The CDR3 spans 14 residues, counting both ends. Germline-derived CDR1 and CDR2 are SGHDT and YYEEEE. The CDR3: CASSLTGTGGYFYL.

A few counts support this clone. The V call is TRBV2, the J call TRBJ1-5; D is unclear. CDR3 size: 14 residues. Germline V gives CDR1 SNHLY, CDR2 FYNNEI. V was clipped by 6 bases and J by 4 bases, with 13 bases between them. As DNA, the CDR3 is TGTGCCAGCAGGAAACAGTCTTTAAATCAGCCCCAGCATTTT. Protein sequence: CASRKQSLNQPQHF.

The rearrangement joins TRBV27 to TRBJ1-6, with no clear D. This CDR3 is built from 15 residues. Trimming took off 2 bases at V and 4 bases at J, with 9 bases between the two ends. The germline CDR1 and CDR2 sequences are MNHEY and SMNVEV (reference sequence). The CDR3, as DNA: TGTGCCAGCAGTTTACGCCAGGATTATAATTCACCCCTCCACTTT. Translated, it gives CASSLRQDYNSPLHF.

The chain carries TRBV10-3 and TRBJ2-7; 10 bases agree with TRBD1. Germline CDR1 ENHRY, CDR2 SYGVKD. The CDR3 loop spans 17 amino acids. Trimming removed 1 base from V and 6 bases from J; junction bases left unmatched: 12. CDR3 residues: CAISEFPTGTGESEQYF. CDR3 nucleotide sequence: TGTGCCATCAGTGAGTTTCCTACCGGGACAGGGGAATCCGAGCAGTACTTC.

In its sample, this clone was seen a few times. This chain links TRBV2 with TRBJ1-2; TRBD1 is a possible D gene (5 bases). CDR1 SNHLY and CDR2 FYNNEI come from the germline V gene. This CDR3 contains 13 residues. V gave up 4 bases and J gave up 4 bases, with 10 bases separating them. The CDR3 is CASSVDTPYGYTF. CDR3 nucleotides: TGTGCCAGCAGTGTGGACACGCCCTATGGCTACACCTTC.

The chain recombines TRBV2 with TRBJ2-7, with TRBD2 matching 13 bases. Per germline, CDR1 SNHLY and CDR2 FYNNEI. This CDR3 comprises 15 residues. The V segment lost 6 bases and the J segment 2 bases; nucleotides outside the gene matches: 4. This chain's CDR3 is CASSKLAGGAYEQYF. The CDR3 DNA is TGTGCCAGCAGCAAACTAGCGGGAGGGGCCTACGAGCAGTACTTC.

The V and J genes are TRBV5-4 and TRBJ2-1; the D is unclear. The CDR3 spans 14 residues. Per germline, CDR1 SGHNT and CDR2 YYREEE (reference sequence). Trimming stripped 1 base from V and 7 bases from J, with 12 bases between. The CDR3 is CASSLLWASNEQFF. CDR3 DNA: TGTGCCAGCAGCTTGCTTTGGGCCTCGAATGAGCAGTTCTTC.

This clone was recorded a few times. CDR3 bases: TGTGCCACCCTAAGGACAGGGCGATCAACTAATGAAAAACTGTTTTTT. Encoded protein: CATLRTGRSTNEKLFF. The genes are TRBV24-1 and TRBJ1-4, with 8 bases matching TRBD1. The CDR3 consists of 16 residues. Germline-derived CDR1 and CDR2 are KGHDR and SFDVKD. V was clipped by 9 bases and J by 0 bases; unmatched bases: 8.

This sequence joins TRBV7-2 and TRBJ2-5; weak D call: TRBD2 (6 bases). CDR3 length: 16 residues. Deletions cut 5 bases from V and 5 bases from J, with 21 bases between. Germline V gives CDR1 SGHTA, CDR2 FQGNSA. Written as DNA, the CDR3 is TGTGCCAGCAGCCCCCTCCGGGGAAGCGGAGGGGAGACCCAGTACTTC. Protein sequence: CASSPLRGSGGETQYF.

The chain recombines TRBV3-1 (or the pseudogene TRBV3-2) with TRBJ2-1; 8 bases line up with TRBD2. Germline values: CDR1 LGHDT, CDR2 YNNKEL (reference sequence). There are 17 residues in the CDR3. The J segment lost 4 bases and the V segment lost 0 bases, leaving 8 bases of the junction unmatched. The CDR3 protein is CASSQDSIAGLYNEQFF. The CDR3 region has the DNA TGTGCCAGCAGCCAAGATTCCATAGCGGGATTATACAATGAGCAGTTCTTC.